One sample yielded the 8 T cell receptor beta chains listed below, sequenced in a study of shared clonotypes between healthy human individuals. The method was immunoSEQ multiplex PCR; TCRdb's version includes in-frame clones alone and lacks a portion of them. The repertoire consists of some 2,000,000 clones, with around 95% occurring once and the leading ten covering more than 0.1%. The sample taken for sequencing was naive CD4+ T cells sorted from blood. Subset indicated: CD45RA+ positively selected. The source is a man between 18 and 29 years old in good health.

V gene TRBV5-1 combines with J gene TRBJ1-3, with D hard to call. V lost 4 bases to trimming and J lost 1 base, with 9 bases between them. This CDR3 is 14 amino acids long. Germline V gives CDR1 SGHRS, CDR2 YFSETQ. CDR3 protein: CASSTGSSGNTIYF. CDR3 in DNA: TGCGCCAGCAGCACGGGGAGTTCTGGAAACACCATATATTTT.

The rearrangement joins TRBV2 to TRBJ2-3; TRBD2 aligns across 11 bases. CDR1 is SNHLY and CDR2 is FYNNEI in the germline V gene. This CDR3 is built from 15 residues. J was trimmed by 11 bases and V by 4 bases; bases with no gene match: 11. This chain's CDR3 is CASSASVLAGAGQYF. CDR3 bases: TGTGCCAGCAGTGCCTCGGTACTAGCGGGGGCCGGGCAGTATTTT.

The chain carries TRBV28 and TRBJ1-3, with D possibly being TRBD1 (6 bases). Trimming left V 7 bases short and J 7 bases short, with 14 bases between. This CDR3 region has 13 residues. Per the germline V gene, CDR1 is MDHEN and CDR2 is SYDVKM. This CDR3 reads CASNTGNKNTIYF. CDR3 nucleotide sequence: TGTGCCAGCAATACAGGGAACAAGAACACCATATATTTT.

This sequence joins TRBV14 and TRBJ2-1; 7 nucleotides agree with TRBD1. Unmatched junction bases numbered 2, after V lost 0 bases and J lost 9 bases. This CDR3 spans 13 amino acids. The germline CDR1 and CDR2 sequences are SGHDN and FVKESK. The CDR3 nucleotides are TGTGCCAGCAGCCAAGAGACAGGGAGTGAGCAGTTCTTC. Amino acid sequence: CASSQETGSEQFF.

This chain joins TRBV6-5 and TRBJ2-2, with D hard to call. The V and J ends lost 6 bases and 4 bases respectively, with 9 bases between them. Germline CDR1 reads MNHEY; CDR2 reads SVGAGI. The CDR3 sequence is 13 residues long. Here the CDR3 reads CASSSTTTGELFF. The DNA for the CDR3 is TGTGCCAGCAGCTCGACGACCACCGGGGAGCTGTTTTTT.

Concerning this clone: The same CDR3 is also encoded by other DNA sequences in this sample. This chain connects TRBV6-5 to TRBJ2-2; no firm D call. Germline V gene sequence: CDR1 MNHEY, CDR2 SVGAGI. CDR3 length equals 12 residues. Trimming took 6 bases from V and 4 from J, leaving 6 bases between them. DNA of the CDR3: TGTGCCAGCAGAACAAGCACCGGGGAGCTGTTTTTT. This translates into CASRTSTGELFF.

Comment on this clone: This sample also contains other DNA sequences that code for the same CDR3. The CDR3 region is CASSYSWGTEAFF. CDR3 coding DNA: TGTGCCAGCAGTTACTCGTGGGGGACTGAAGCTTTCTTT. The chain uses TRBV6-5 and TRBJ1-1, with TRBD1 as a possible D gene (5 bases). Germline lookup yields CDR1 MNHEY and CDR2 SVGAGI. This CDR3 region has 13 residues. The V end was cut by 0 bases, the J end by 5 bases, with 7 bases between.

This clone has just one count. This chain's CDR3 is CASSYFTDTQYF. The CDR3 DNA reads as TGTGCCAGCAGTTACTTCACAGATACGCAGTATTTT. The chain recombines TRBV6-6 with TRBJ2-3; no definite D call. The CDR3 contains 12 residues. Germline assignment: CDR1 MNHNY and CDR2 SVGAGI (reference sequence). V was cut by 1 base and J by 2 bases, with 1 base left in between.